The clone carrying this T cell receptor (beta chain) was counted once. Using immunoSEQ multiplex PCR, the repertoire was profiled, and TCRdb retains in-frame clones only, with some absent. The sample shows 110,000 to 150,000 clones, 94% of them seen only once. These data come from a study of control samples from healthy donors and cancer patients. What was sequenced was blood. This TCR came from a middle-aged man in good health.

The chain's CDR3 is CASSQAGSRGANVLTF. CDR3 bases: TGTGCCAGCAGCCAAGCCGGTTCTAGAGGGGCCAACGTCCTGACTTTC. The V and J genes are TRBV3-1 (or the pseudogene TRBV3-2) and TRBJ2-6; D is unclear. Trimming pared 1 base from V and 4 bases from J, leaving 11 bases between. This CDR3 is 16 amino acids long. CDR1 is LGHDT and CDR2 is YNNKEL in the germline V gene (reference sequence).